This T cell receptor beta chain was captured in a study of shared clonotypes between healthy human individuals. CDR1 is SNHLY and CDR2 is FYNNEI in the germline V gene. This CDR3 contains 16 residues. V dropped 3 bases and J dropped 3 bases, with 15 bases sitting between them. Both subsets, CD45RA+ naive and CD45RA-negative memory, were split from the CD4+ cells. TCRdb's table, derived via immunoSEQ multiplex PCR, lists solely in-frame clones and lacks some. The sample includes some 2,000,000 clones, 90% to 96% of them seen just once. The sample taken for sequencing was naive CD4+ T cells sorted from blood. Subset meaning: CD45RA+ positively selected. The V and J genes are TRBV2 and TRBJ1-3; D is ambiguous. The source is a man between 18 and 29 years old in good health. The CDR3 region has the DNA TGTGCCAGCAGTGAGGGTGGGGAGTATTATGGAAACACCATATATTTT. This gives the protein CASSEGGEYYGNTIYF.